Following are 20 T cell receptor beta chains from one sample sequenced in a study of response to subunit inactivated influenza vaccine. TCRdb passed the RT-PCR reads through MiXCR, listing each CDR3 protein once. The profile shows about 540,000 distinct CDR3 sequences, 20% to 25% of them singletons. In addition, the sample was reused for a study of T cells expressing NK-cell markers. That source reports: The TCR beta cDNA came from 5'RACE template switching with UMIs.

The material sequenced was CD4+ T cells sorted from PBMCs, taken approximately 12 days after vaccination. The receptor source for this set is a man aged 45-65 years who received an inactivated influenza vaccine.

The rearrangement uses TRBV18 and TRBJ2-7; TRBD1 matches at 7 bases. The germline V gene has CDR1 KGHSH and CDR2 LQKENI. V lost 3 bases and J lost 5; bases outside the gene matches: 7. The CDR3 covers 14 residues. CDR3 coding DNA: TGTGCCAGCTCACCGACAGGGTCCGGGCACGAGCAGTACTTC. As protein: CASSPTGSGHEQYF. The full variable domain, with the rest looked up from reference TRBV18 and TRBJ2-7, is NAGVMQNPRHLVRRRGQEARLRCSPMKGHSHVYWYRQLPEEGLKFMVYLQKENIIDESGMPKERFSAEFPKEGPSILRIQQVVRGDSAAYFCASSPTGSGHEQYFGPGTRLTVT.

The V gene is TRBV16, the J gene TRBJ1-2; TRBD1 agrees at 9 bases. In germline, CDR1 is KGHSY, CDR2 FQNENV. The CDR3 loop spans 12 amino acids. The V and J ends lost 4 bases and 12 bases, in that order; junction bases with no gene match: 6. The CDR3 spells CASSRRDRANTF. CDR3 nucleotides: TGTGCCAGCAGCCGCCGGGACAGGGCCAACACCTTC. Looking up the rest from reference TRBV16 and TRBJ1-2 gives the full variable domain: GEEVAQTPKHLVRGEGQKAKLYCAPIKGHSYVFWYQQVLKNEFKFLISFQNENVFDETGMPKERFSAKCLPNSPCSLEIQATKLEDSAVYFCASSRRDRANTFGSGTRLTVV.

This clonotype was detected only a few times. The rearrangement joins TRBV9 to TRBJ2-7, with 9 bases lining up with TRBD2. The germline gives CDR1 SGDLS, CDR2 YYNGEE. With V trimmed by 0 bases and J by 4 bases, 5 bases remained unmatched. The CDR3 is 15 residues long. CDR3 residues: CASSVEPGLAYEQYF. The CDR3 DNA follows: TGTGCCAGCAGCGTAGAACCGGGACTAGCTTACGAGCAGTACTTC.

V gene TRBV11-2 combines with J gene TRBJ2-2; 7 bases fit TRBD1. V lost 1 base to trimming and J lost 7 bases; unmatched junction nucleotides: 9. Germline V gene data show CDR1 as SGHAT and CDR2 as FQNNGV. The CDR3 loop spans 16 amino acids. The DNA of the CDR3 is TGTGCCAGCAGCTTAGCTTCCCACAGGGGTGGCGGGGAGCTGTTTTTT. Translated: CASSLASHRGGGELFF. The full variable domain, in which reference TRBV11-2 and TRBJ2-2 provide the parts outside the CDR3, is EAGVAQSPRYKIIEKRQSVAFWCNPISGHATLYWYQQILGQGPKLLIQFQNNGVVDDSQLPKDRFSAERLKGVDSTLKIQPAKLEDSAVYLCASSLASHRGGGELFFGEGSRLTVL.

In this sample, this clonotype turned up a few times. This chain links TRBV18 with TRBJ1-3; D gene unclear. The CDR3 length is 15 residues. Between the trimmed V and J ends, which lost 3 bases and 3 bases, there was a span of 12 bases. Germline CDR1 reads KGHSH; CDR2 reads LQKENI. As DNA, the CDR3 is TGTGCCAGCTCACCGTCGGAGGCGGTTGGAAACACCATATATTTT. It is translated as CASSPSEAVGNTIYF.

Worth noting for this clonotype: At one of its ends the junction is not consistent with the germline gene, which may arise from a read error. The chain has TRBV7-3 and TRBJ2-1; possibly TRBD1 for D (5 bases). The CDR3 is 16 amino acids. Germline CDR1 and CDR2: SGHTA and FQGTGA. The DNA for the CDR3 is TGTGCCAGCAGCCCAAGGACACCCGCCTCCTTCAATGAGCAGTTCTTC. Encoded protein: CASSPRTPASFNEQFF.

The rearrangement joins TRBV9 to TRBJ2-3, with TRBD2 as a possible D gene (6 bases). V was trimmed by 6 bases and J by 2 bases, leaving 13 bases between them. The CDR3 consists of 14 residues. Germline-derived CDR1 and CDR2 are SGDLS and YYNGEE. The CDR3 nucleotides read TGTGCCAGCACTCGGGGGATCGACACAGATACGCAGTATTTT. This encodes CASTRGIDTDTQYF.

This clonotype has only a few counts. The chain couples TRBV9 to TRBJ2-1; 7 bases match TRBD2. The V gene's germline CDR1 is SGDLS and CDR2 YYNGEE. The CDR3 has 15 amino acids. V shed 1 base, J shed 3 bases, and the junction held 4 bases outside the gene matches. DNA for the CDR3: TGTGCCAGCAGCGTAAACGGGAGGAGCTACAATGAGCAGTTCTTC. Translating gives CASSVNGRSYNEQFF.

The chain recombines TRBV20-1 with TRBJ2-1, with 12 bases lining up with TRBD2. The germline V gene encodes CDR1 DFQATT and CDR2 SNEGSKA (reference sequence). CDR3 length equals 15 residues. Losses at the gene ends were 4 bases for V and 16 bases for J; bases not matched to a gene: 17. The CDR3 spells CSAKHPSGRAGVQFF. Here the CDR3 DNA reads TGCAGTGCTAAACACCCTAGCGGGAGGGCCGGGGTTCAATTCTTC.

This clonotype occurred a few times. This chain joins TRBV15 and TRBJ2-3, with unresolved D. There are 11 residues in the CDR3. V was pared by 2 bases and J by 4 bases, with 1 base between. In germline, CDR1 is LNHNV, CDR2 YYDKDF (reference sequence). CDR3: CATSRSDTQYF. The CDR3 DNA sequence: TGTGCCACCAGCAGATCAGATACGCAGTATTTT.

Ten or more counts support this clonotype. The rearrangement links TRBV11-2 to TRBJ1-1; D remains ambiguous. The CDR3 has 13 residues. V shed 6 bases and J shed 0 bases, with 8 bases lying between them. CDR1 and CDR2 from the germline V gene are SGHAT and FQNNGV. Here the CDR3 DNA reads TGTGCCAGCAGTCCCGGGGTGAACACTGAAGCTTTCTTT. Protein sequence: CASSPGVNTEAFF.

Written as DNA, the CDR3 is TGCAGTGCTCGGACAGCCATGAACACTGAAGCTTTCTTT. It is translated as CSARTAMNTEAFF. The gene calls are TRBV20-1 and TRBJ1-1, with D possibly matching TRBD1 (6 bases). Germline CDR1 and CDR2: DFQATT and SNEGSKA (reference sequence). V was clipped by 5 bases and J by 0 bases, with 10 bases between them. The CDR3 runs 13 residues.

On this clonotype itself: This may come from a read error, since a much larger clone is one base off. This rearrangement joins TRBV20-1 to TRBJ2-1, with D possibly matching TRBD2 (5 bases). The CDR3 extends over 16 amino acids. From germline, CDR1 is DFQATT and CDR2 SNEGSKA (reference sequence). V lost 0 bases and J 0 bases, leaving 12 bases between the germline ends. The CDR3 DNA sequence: TGCAGTGCTAGAGATACCGGCGGAGGCTCCTACAATGAGCAGTTCTTC. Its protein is CSARDTGGGSYNEQFF.

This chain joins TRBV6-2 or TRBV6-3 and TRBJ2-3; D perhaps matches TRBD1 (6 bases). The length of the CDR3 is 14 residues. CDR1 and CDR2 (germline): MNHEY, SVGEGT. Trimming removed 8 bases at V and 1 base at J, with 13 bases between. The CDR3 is CASDTGIGTDTQYF. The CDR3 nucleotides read TGTGCCAGCGACACAGGGATTGGCACAGATACGCAGTATTTT.

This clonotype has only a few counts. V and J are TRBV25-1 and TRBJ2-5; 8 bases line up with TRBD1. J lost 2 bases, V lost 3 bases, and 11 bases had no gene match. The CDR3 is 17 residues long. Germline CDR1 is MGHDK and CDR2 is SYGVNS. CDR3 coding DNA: TGTGCCAGCAGTGAGGGTTGGACAGGGAGTGGACAAGAGACCCAGTACTTC. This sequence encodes CASSEGWTGSGQETQYF.

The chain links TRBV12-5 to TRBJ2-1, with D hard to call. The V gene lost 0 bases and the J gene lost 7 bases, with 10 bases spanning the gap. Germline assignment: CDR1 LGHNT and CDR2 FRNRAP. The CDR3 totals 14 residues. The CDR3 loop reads CASGLVGGLNEQFF. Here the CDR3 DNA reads TGTGCTAGTGGTTTGGTCGGCGGTCTAAATGAGCAGTTCTTC. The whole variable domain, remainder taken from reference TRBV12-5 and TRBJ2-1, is DARVTQTPRHKVTEMGQEVTMRCQPILGHNTVFWYRQTMMQGLELLAYFRNRAPLDDSGMPKDRFSAEMPDATLATLKIQPSEPRDSAVYFCASGLVGGLNEQFFGPGTRLTVL.

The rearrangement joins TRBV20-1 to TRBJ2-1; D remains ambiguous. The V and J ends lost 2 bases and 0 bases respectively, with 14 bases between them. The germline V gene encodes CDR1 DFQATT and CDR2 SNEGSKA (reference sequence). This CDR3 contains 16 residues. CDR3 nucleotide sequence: TGCAGTGCTAGAAGGCGCCCCCGGAGCTCCTACAATGAGCAGTTCTTC. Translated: CSARRRPRSSYNEQFF.

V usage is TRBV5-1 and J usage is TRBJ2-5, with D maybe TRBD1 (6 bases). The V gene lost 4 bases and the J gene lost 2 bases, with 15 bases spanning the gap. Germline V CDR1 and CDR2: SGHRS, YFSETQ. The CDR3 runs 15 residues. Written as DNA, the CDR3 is TGCGCCAGCAGCAACTCAGGGGCCTCACAAGAGACCCAGTACTTC. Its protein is CASSNSGASQETQYF.

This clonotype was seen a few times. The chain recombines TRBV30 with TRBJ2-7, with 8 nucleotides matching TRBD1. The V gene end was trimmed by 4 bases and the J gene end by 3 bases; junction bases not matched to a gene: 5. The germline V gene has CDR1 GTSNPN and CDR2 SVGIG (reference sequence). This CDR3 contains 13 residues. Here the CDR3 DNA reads TGTGCCTGGACTGGACAGGGAAACTACGAGCAGTACTTC. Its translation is CAWTGQGNYEQYF.

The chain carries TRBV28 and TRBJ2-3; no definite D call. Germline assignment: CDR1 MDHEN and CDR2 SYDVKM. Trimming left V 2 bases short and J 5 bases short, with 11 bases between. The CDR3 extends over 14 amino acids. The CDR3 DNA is TGTGCCAGCAGTTTAAGACGGGTGAAAGATACGCAGTATTTT. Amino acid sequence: CASSLRRVKDTQYF.